This record covers a single T cell receptor (beta chain). Its specificity is not known. Per the authors' pipeline: Using the CDR3 differences seen across clinicopathological groups, the authors built a distant-metastasis classifier for papillary thyroid cancer, which was meant to discriminate distant-metastatic patients. TCRdb re-called the PCR reads via MiXCR. The V and J calls reflect TCRdb's pipeline rather than the authors' work. Counted here are 30,000 to 40,000 clones, about a third occurring once; the ten biggest clones make up 22%. The data derive from a study of metastatic and nonmetastatic thyroid tumors. Looking at the study overall: Peripheral blood and tumor or nodule samples from malignant and benign thyroid patients were compared. Overall study findings and caveats: Compared with benign nodules, malignant thyroid tumors were reported to have significantly higher TCR beta diversity in both blood and tumor.

Patients underwent thyroid surgery, and none had received any treatment before it. The CDR3 has 16 residues. Unmatched junction bases numbered 5, after V lost 3 bases and J lost 3 bases. CDR1 is SGHAT, CDR2 FQNNGV, per germline. V usage is TRBV11-2 and J usage is TRBJ1-3; TRBD1 agrees at 10 bases. The source is a female donor with papillary thyroid cancer or a benign thyroid nodule (not recorded which). Some clones in this sample may be carry-over from other donors' samples. What was sequenced was tumor tissue. Here the CDR3 DNA reads TGTGCCAGCAGCTTGGACAGGGGGGCGAGTGGAAACACCATATATTTT. This gives the protein CASSLDRGASGNTIYF.